These T cell receptor beta chains were read from a single sample in a study of blood T cells in healthy people across ages. One entry per CDR3 protein results from TCRdb running MiXCR on the 5' RACE reads. The repertoire holds some 560,000 distinct CDR3 sequences, with roughly a quarter as singletons. The same sample was also used in a study of T cells of mothers and their children.

Sequences were obtained from blood. The origin of the receptors is a boy younger than 10 in good health. CDR3s include the opening cysteine and the closing phenylalanine or tryptophan. The D gene is left open where the match is weak. Expanded clones get a size class; other rows say once, few or many, or leave the size out.

CDR3nt: TGCAGTGCTAGCCTAGCGAACTCTTACAATGAGCAGTTCTTC
CDR3aa: CSASLANSYNEQFF
d_gene: .
abundance: few
len: 14
j_gene: TRBJ2-1
v_gene: TRBV20-1

CDR3nt: TGTGCCAGCAGCTTGAATTCTTTAGGGGCAGATAGGTACGAGCAGTACTTC
CDR3aa: CASSLNSLGADRYEQYF
d_gene: .
abundance: few
len: 17
j_gene: TRBJ2-7
v_gene: TRBV5-5

CDR3nt: TGCAGTGCTAGCCAGGGCCCTCATCAGCCCCAGCATTTT
CDR3aa: CSASQGPHQPQHF
d_gene: .
abundance: .
len: 13
j_gene: TRBJ1-5
v_gene: TRBV20-1

CDR3nt: TGTGCCAGCAGCCCTCCACAGGGGCGGACCTCTGAAGCTTTCTTT
CDR3aa: CASSPPQGRTSEAFF
d_gene: TRBD1
abundance: few
len: 15
j_gene: TRBJ1-1
v_gene: TRBV11-2

CDR3nt: TGCAGCGTTGATAAGCGGGAGGGCCGCAATGAGCAGTTCTTC
CDR3aa: CSVDKREGRNEQFF
d_gene: TRBD2
abundance: .
len: 14
j_gene: TRBJ2-1
v_gene: TRBV29-1

CDR3nt: TGTGCCAGCAGCGTCGCCGGGACTACCTACAATGAGCAGTTCTTC
CDR3aa: CASSVAGTTYNEQFF
d_gene: TRBD2
abundance: .
len: 15
j_gene: TRBJ2-1
v_gene: TRBV9

CDR3nt: TGCGCCAGCAGCCCAGGGACAGGGCGGTTAACTGAAGCTTTCTTT
CDR3aa: CASSPGTGRLTEAFF
d_gene: TRBD1
abundance: .
len: 15
j_gene: TRBJ1-1
v_gene: TRBV4-1

CDR3nt: TGTGCCAGCAGTGACGAATGGGGACAGGAGGGACCTGTATGCGGCTACACCTTC
CDR3aa: CASSDEWGQEGPVCGYTF
d_gene: TRBD1
abundance: .
len: 18
j_gene: TRBJ1-2
v_gene: TRBV6-4

CDR3nt: TGTGCCATCAGTGAGGCGGGGGGTTCCTACAATGAGCAGTTCTTC
CDR3aa: CAISEAGGSYNEQFF
d_gene: TRBD2
abundance: many
len: 15
j_gene: TRBJ2-1
v_gene: TRBV10-3

CDR3nt: TGTGCCACCAGCAGAGATTGGCAGGGCCCCTCATACGAGCAGTACTTC
CDR3aa: CATSRDWQGPSYEQYF
d_gene: .
abundance: .
len: 16
j_gene: TRBJ2-7
v_gene: TRBV15

CDR3nt: TGTGCCAGCAGTTTCGGCGGGAGCGCCAAAAACATTCAGTACTTC
CDR3aa: CASSFGGSAKNIQYF
d_gene: TRBD2
abundance: .
len: 15
j_gene: TRBJ2-4
v_gene: TRBV6-2/TRBV6-3

CDR3nt: TGTGCCAGCACCGTCCGTTCGGGGGCAAGGGGCTACACCTTC
CDR3aa: CASTVRSGARGYTF
d_gene: .
abundance: .
len: 14
j_gene: TRBJ1-2
v_gene: TRBV6-6

CDR3nt: TGCAGTGCTAGGGAGGTGGAGGATCACTACGAGCAGTACTTC
CDR3aa: CSAREVEDHYEQYF
d_gene: .
abundance: few
len: 14
j_gene: TRBJ2-7
v_gene: TRBV20-1

CDR3nt: TGCAGTGCTCCCAGGCAGGGAGGGGACAACACCATATATTTT
CDR3aa: CSAPRQGGDNTIYF
d_gene: .
abundance: .
len: 14
j_gene: TRBJ1-3
v_gene: TRBV20-1

CDR3nt: TGTGCCAGCAGCCTGACTGGCGACCGGACCCAGTACTTC
CDR3aa: CASSLTGDRTQYF
d_gene: .
abundance: few
len: 13
j_gene: TRBJ2-5
v_gene: TRBV5-5

CDR3nt: TGCAGTGCTAGAGATAGTAGAGGGGCGGAAGGCTACACCTTC
CDR3aa: CSARDSRGAEGYTF
d_gene: .
abundance: many
len: 14
j_gene: TRBJ1-2
v_gene: TRBV20-1

CDR3nt: TGTGCCAGCAGCCAAGGGAGGGAATTGAACCCCACGACTAATGAAAAACTGTTTTTT
CDR3aa: CASSQGRELNPTTNEKLFF
d_gene: .
abundance: .
len: 19
j_gene: TRBJ1-4
v_gene: TRBV3-1

CDR3nt: TGTGCCAGCCTCTCCTGGGGGGAGGAGGGCTACACCTTC
CDR3aa: CASLSWGEEGYTF
d_gene: .
abundance: .
len: 13
j_gene: TRBJ1-2
v_gene: TRBV28

CDR3nt: TGTGCCACAAGTTCTAGCGGGGGGGCTGTCAATGAGCAGTTCTTC
CDR3aa: CATSSSGGAVNEQFF
d_gene: TRBD2
abundance: few
len: 15
j_gene: TRBJ2-1
v_gene: TRBV24-1

CDR3nt: TGTGCCAGCAGTGATATGGACAGCACTGAAGCTTTCTTT
CDR3aa: CASSDMDSTEAFF
d_gene: .
abundance: few
len: 13
j_gene: TRBJ1-1
v_gene: TRBV27

CDR3nt: TGTGCCAGCAGCCTTCCTCGACTAGCGGGAGGGCGAAATGAGCAGTTCTTC
CDR3aa: CASSLPRLAGGRNEQFF
d_gene: TRBD2
abundance: many
len: 17
j_gene: TRBJ2-1
v_gene: TRBV7-9

CDR3nt: TGTGCCAGCAGTTACTCGTTTGCGGTGGGCCATCAGCCCCAGCATTTT
CDR3aa: CASSYSFAVGHQPQHF
d_gene: .
abundance: .
len: 16
j_gene: TRBJ1-5
v_gene: TRBV6-5

CDR3nt: TGCGCCAGCAGCCAAGACACAGGTTCCTACGAGCAGTACTTC
CDR3aa: CASSQDTGSYEQYF
d_gene: .
abundance: .
len: 14
j_gene: TRBJ2-7
v_gene: TRBV4-3

CDR3nt: TGTGCCACCGCGGAAGGGAAGAGGGGCTACACCTTC
CDR3aa: CATAEGKRGYTF
d_gene: .
abundance: few
len: 12
j_gene: TRBJ1-2
v_gene: TRBV19

CDR3nt: TGTGCCACCACAGCTCCCGAGCAGTACTTC
CDR3aa: CATTAPEQYF
d_gene: .
abundance: few
len: 10
j_gene: TRBJ2-7
v_gene: TRBV12-3/TRBV12-4

CDR3nt: TGTGCCAGCAGTTTATCCGTCCCAGATACGCAGTATTTT
CDR3aa: CASSLSVPDTQYF
d_gene: .
abundance: once
len: 13
j_gene: TRBJ2-3
v_gene: TRBV27

CDR3nt: TGTGCCAGCAGCGAAGGGACTAGCGGGGGGGCGACCTACAATGAGCAGTTCTTC
CDR3aa: CASSEGTSGGATYNEQFF
d_gene: TRBD2
abundance: few
len: 18
j_gene: TRBJ2-1
v_gene: TRBV9

CDR3nt: TGTGCCAGCAGCAGACCTGCTGGGGGGAACACTGAAGCTTTCTTT
CDR3aa: CASSRPAGGNTEAFF
d_gene: .
abundance: few
len: 15
j_gene: TRBJ1-1
v_gene: TRBV7-9

CDR3nt: TGTACCAGCAGTTGGGCTTTCAACAATGAGCAGTTCTTC
CDR3aa: CTSSWAFNNEQFF
d_gene: .
abundance: .
len: 13
j_gene: TRBJ2-1
v_gene: TRBV27

CDR3nt: TGCAGCGTACTAGCCCCTGGGGATGAGCAGTTCTTC
CDR3aa: CSVLAPGDEQFF
d_gene: .
abundance: few
len: 12
j_gene: TRBJ2-1
v_gene: TRBV29-1

CDR3nt: TGCAGTGCTCCAGCCCAGCCTAGCACAGATACGCAGTATTTT
CDR3aa: CSAPAQPSTDTQYF
d_gene: .
abundance: .
len: 14
j_gene: TRBJ2-3
v_gene: TRBV20-1

CDR3nt: TGCAGTGCTAGACCCGGGGGCGGGGGATCGAGTGAGCGGTTCTTC
CDR3aa: CSARPGGGGSSERFF
d_gene: .
abundance: .
len: 15
j_gene: TRBJ2-1
v_gene: TRBV20-1

CDR3nt: TGTGCCAGCAGTGCGGAGACAGTCAAACTTAATGAAAAACTGTTTTTT
CDR3aa: CASSAETVKLNEKLFF
d_gene: .
abundance: once
len: 16
j_gene: TRBJ1-4
v_gene: TRBV6-1

CDR3nt: TGTGCCAGCAGTTCCCCCGTGGGGAGCGGGAGGCCAGGGAATGAGCAGTTCTTC
CDR3aa: CASSSPVGSGRPGNEQFF
d_gene: TRBD2
abundance: many
len: 18
j_gene: TRBJ2-1
v_gene: TRBV28

CDR3nt: TGTGCCAGCAGTAATACAGGGGGAGGCTACACCTTC
CDR3aa: CASSNTGGGYTF
d_gene: TRBD1
abundance: .
len: 12
j_gene: TRBJ1-2
v_gene: TRBV2

CDR3nt: TGCGCCAGCAGCCAAGAAAGGGAGACGGACCTCACAGATACGCAGTATTTT
CDR3aa: CASSQERETDLTDTQYF
d_gene: .
abundance: few
len: 17
j_gene: TRBJ2-3
v_gene: TRBV4-3

CDR3nt: TGTGCCAGCAGCCGTCGATCATACAATGAGCAGTTCTTC
CDR3aa: CASSRRSYNEQFF
d_gene: .
abundance: .
len: 13
j_gene: TRBJ2-1
v_gene: TRBV3-1

CDR3nt: TGTGCCAGCAGTCCAGGACAGGGGGCAGGAGATACGCAGTATTTT
CDR3aa: CASSPGQGAGDTQYF
d_gene: TRBD1
abundance: .
len: 15
j_gene: TRBJ2-3
v_gene: TRBV27

CDR3nt: TGTGCCAGCAGCTTAGACTCCCTCCTGGGAGAAAAACTGTTTTTT
CDR3aa: CASSLDSLLGEKLFF
d_gene: .
abundance: .
len: 15
j_gene: TRBJ1-4
v_gene: TRBV11-3

CDR3nt: TGTGCCAGCAGCCAAGATCGCACTGAAGCTTTCTTT
CDR3aa: CASSQDRTEAFF
d_gene: .
abundance: few
len: 12
j_gene: TRBJ1-1
v_gene: TRBV4-2

CDR3nt: TGTGCCAGCAGCCAAATACTACCTCAAGAGACCCAGTACTTC
CDR3aa: CASSQILPQETQYF
d_gene: .
abundance: few
len: 14
j_gene: TRBJ2-5
v_gene: TRBV3-1

CDR3nt: TGTGCCACCTTCAGGGGGTTCCGGAGTGGCTACACCTTC
CDR3aa: CATFRGFRSGYTF
d_gene: TRBD1
abundance: .
len: 13
j_gene: TRBJ1-2
v_gene: TRBV24-1

CDR3nt: TGTGCCACCAGCAGTTGGAGGTTGGAGGGCTACACCTTC
CDR3aa: CATSSWRLEGYTF
d_gene: .
abundance: .
len: 13
j_gene: TRBJ1-2
v_gene: TRBV15

CDR3nt: TGTGCCAGCAGCGTAAGCAGCACAGGTAGAGAGACCCAGTACTTC
CDR3aa: CASSVSSTGRETQYF
d_gene: .
abundance: .
len: 15
j_gene: TRBJ2-5
v_gene: TRBV9

CDR3nt: TGTGCCAGCAATCTAGCGGGGGGCCACCAAGAGACCCAGTACTTC
CDR3aa: CASNLAGGHQETQYF
d_gene: TRBD2
abundance: few
len: 15
j_gene: TRBJ2-5
v_gene: TRBV12-3/TRBV12-4

CDR3nt: TGTGCCAGTTACATTGGGGCAGGGCTAGCGGGAGGGCCAAGGAATGAGCAGTTCTTC
CDR3aa: CASYIGAGLAGGPRNEQFF
d_gene: TRBD2
abundance: few
len: 19
j_gene: TRBJ2-1
v_gene: TRBV27

CDR3nt: TGTGCCAGCAGTTTATTCGGGGTAGATGTACAAGAGACCCAGTACTTC
CDR3aa: CASSLFGVDVQETQYF
d_gene: .
abundance: .
len: 16
j_gene: TRBJ2-5
v_gene: TRBV27

CDR3nt: TGTGCCAGTGGGGTTGCCTACGAGCAGTACTTC
CDR3aa: CASGVAYEQYF
d_gene: .
abundance: .
len: 11
j_gene: TRBJ2-7
v_gene: TRBV27

CDR3nt: TGCGCCAGCAGTGACAGGGGATACACTGAAGCTTTCTTT
CDR3aa: CASSDRGYTEAFF
d_gene: TRBD1
abundance: few
len: 13
j_gene: TRBJ1-1
v_gene: TRBV5-1

CDR3nt: TGTGCCAGCTCACCTAACGGGCTTTCTTCGGACAATGAAGCTTTCTTT
CDR3aa: CASSPNGLSSDNEAFF
d_gene: .
abundance: .
len: 16
j_gene: TRBJ1-1
v_gene: TRBV18

CDR3nt: TGCAGTACTCCCATGTGGGCTAGCACAGATACGCAGTATTTT
CDR3aa: CSTPMWASTDTQYF
d_gene: .
abundance: .
len: 14
j_gene: TRBJ2-3
v_gene: TRBV20-1

CDR3nt: TGTGCCAGCAGTTTATCGTGGGGCAGCAATTCCTACGAGCAGTACTTC
CDR3aa: CASSLSWGSNSYEQYF
d_gene: .
abundance: .
len: 16
j_gene: TRBJ2-7
v_gene: TRBV27

CDR3nt: TGTGCCAGCAGTTCGTCTTATCCGGACGAGACCCAGTACTTC
CDR3aa: CASSSSYPDETQYF
d_gene: .
abundance: many
len: 14
j_gene: TRBJ2-5
v_gene: TRBV12-3/TRBV12-4

CDR3nt: TGTGCCACCTATCTCCCCCCCCAGTACTTC
CDR3aa: CATYLPPQYF
d_gene: .
abundance: few
len: 10
j_gene: TRBJ2-5
v_gene: TRBV25-1

CDR3nt: TGTGCCAGCAGTGAATACATGGGTAGCGGGAGGGGGAACAATGAGCAGTTCTTC
CDR3aa: CASSEYMGSGRGNNEQFF
d_gene: TRBD2
abundance: .
len: 18
j_gene: TRBJ2-1
v_gene: TRBV25-1